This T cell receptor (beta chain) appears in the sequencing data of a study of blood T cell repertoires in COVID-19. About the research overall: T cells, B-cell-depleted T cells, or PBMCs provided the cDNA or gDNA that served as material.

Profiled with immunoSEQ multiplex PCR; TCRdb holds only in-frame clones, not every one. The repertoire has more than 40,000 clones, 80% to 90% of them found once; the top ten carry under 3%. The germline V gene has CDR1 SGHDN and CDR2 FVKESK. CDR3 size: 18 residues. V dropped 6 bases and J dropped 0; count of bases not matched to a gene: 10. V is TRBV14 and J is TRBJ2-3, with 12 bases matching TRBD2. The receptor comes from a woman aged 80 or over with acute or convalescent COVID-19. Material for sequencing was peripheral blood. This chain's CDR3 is CASSRLAGAIRSTDTQYF. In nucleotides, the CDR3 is TGTGCCAGCAGTCGACTAGCGGGGGCCATCCGAAGCACAGATACGCAGTATTTT.